The 31 T cell receptor beta chains below all came from one sample that was sequenced in a study of shared clonotypes between healthy human individuals. The data were produced by immunoSEQ multiplex PCR, yet TCRdb's version contains in-frame clones alone and is incomplete. The sample lists about 600,000 clones, roughly four fifths occurring once. The specimen was PBMCs. All receptors come from a woman in her thirties or forties in good health. Some clones in this sample may be carry-over from other donors' samples.

The V call is TRBV4-1, the J call TRBJ2-7; D is unclear. The CDR3 runs to 14 residues. Germline V CDR1 and CDR2: MGHRA, YSYEKL. The ends were cut back, 1 base at V and 0 bases at J, with 7 bases in the middle. CDR3 residues: CASSQAQTSYEQYF. As DNA, the CDR3 is TGCGCCAGCAGCCAAGCTCAAACCTCCTACGAGCAGTACTTC.

The chain uses TRBV4-3 and TRBJ2-4; a weak D match, TRBD2 (7 bases). The CDR3 has 21 residues. CDR1 LGHNA and CDR2 YSLEER come from the germline V gene. Deletions cut 0 bases from V and 0 bases from J, with 24 bases between. The CDR3 bases are TGCGCCAGCAGCCAAGATTCTCACCGGGACCGGGGGGCCTTAGCCAAAAACATTCAGTACTTC. It yields the protein CASSQDSHRDRGALAKNIQYF.

The J gene is TRBJ1-2, the V gene TRBV27; weak D call: TRBD1 (6 bases). The CDR3 length is 15 residues. CDR1 is MNHEY and CDR2 is SMNVEV in the germline V gene (reference sequence). The V and J ends lost 5 bases and 4 bases respectively, with 17 bases between them. The CDR3 nucleotides read TGTGCCAGCAGTCCTCTTCGGACAGCCCCCTATGGCTACACCTTC. Residues: CASSPLRTAPYGYTF.

This clone was found a few times. The chain is built from TRBV30 and TRBJ2-7; the D gene is possibly TRBD1 (6 bases). The CDR3 length is 15 residues. Germline assignment: CDR1 GTSNPN and CDR2 SVGIG (reference sequence). With 2 bases removed from V and 3 bases from J, the gap between germline ends came to 17 bases. CDR3 sequence: CAWSPTRGRLYEQYF. The CDR3 DNA follows: TGTGCCTGGAGTCCGACCAGGGGCAGGCTCTACGAGCAGTACTTC.

The chain couples TRBV10-1 to TRBJ2-7; D gene unclear. CDR1 is WNHNN and CDR2 is SYGVQD in the germline V gene (reference sequence). Trimming removed 7 bases at V and 3 bases at J, with 10 bases between. The CDR3 spans 12 residues. The CDR3 loop reads CASTLTGYEQYF. In DNA, the CDR3 is TGCGCCAGCACCCTAACGGGCTACGAGCAGTACTTC.

The chain recombines TRBV28 with TRBJ1-2, with D possibly TRBD1 on 6 matching bases. CDR1 MDHEN and CDR2 SYDVKM come from the germline V gene. This CDR3 spans 13 amino acids. V was clipped by 2 bases and J by 8 bases, with 12 bases between them. The CDR3, as DNA: TGTGCCAGCAGTTTAGGGGGGCGCTGGGGCTACACCTTC. Translated, it gives CASSLGGRWGYTF.

The chain employs TRBV6-1 and TRBJ2-3; D possibly matches TRBD1 or TRBD2 (5 bases each). In germline, CDR1 is MNHNS, CDR2 SASEGT. V was pared by 4 bases and J by 3 bases, with 17 bases between. The CDR3 is made up of 16 amino acids. CDR3 residues: CASSGGNLGWTDTQYF. DNA of the CDR3: TGTGCCAGCAGTGGGGGGAACCTAGGTTGGACAGATACGCAGTATTTT.

This chain joins TRBV15 and TRBJ1-3; D remains ambiguous. The CDR3 loop spans 15 amino acids. V lost 0 bases and J lost 3, with 9 bases in between. The germline V gene has CDR1 LNHNV and CDR2 YYDKDF (reference sequence). In DNA, the CDR3 is TGTGCCACCAGCAGAGATCACACTAGTGGAAACACCATATATTTT. This translates into CATSRDHTSGNTIYF.

This rearrangement joins TRBV9 to TRBJ2-7, with 7 bases lining up with TRBD2. This CDR3 is 15 amino acids long. Germline V gene sequence: CDR1 SGDLS, CDR2 YYNGEE. The J segment lost 2 bases and the V segment lost 4 bases, leaving 9 bases of the junction unmatched. Here the CDR3 reads CASSTHSGPAYEQYF. The CDR3 bases are TGTGCCAGCAGCACCCATAGCGGGCCAGCCTACGAGCAGTACTTC. Filled out from reference TRBV9 and TRBJ2-7, the complete variable domain reads DSGVTQTPKHLITATGQRVTLRCSPRSGDLSVYWYQQSLDQGLQFLIQYYNGEERAKGNILERFSAQQFPDLHSELNLSSLELGDSALYFCASSTHSGPAYEQYFGPGTRLTVT.

This clone appeared a few times. The V call is TRBV29-1, the J call TRBJ2-7; a weak D match, TRBD2 (6 bases). From germline, CDR1 is SQVTM and CDR2 ANQGSEA. Trimming pared 4 bases from V and 2 bases from J, leaving 18 bases between. This CDR3 is built from 15 residues. Here the CDR3 DNA reads TGCAGCGTTGTAATTAATCGGGGGTCTCCCTACGAGCAGTACTTC. It encodes CSVVINRGSPYEQYF.

This sequence joins TRBV5-1 and TRBJ2-3; 8 nucleotides align to TRBD2. Germline V CDR1 and CDR2: SGHRS, YFSETQ. The trim removed 1 base at V and 3 bases at J, leaving 4 bases unmatched. This CDR3 has 15 residues. The CDR3 DNA is TGCGCCAGCAGCTTGCGGGAGGGCGGGACAGATACGCAGTATTTT. It yields the protein CASSLREGGTDTQYF.

A note on this clone: A far larger clone is just one base off, so this is likely a read error. The chain carries TRBV27 and TRBJ2-5; 8 nucleotides agree with TRBD2. The end of the DNA is better explained by TRBJ2-7, so the J call may be wrong. The CDR3 runs to 14 residues. Germline V gene sequence: CDR1 MNHEY, CDR2 SMNVEV (reference sequence). CDR3 DNA sequence: TGTGCCAGCAGAGCGACTAGCGAGTACTGCGAGCAGTACTTC. This gives the protein CASRATSEYCEQYF.

The V gene is TRBV5-4, the J gene TRBJ2-7; TRBD2 matches 8 bases. Germline V gene data show CDR1 as SGHNT and CDR2 as YYREEE (reference sequence). The CDR3 is 14 residues long. The trim removed 4 bases at V and 6 bases at J, leaving 9 bases unmatched. Here the CDR3 DNA reads TGTGCCAGCAGCCCAAGCGGGAGCTATTCCGAGCAGTACTTC. Its translation is CASSPSGSYSEQYF.

The chain joins TRBV5-1 to TRBJ2-1; D perhaps matches TRBD1 (5 bases). The V end lost 0 bases, the J end lost 6 bases, and 7 bases lay between the germline ends. Germline CDR1 and CDR2: SGHRS and YFSETQ. The CDR3 runs 13 residues. The CDR3 here is CASSLDQGNEQFF. CDR3 nucleotides: TGCGCCAGCAGCTTGGACCAGGGCAATGAGCAGTTCTTC. Together with reference TRBV5-1 and TRBJ2-1, the CDR3 gives the full variable domain: KAGVTQTPRYLIKTRGQQVTLSCSPISGHRSVSWYQQTPGQGLQFLFEYFSETQRNKGNFPGRFSGRQFSNSRSEMNVSTLELGDSALYLCASSLDQGNEQFFGPGTRLTVL.

The rearrangement links TRBV5-5 to TRBJ2-5, with D tentatively TRBD1 (6 bases). V lost 4 bases and J lost 1, with 17 bases in between. Germline V CDR1 and CDR2: SGHKS, YYEKEE (reference sequence). The CDR3 contains 16 residues. The chain's CDR3 is CASSTGTSNVQETQYF. The CDR3 coding sequence is TGTGCCAGCAGCACCGGGACATCGAACGTCCAAGAGACCCAGTACTTC.

The V call is TRBV6-6, the J call TRBJ2-7, with TRBD1 matching over 8 bases. Germline CDR1 and CDR2: MNHNY and SVGAGI (reference sequence). The CDR3 has 14 residues. The trim removed 5 bases at V and 7 bases at J, leaving 10 bases unmatched. Here the CDR3 DNA reads TGTGCCAGCAGTATGGACAGGGACCTAAATGAGCAGTACTTC. This encodes CASSMDRDLNEQYF.

The chain recombines TRBV28 with TRBJ2-2; D remains ambiguous. CDR1 MDHEN and CDR2 SYDVKM come from the germline V gene. The CDR3 covers 14 residues. Trimming left V 6 bases short and J 7 bases short, with 15 bases between. CDR3 region: CASSPPLDGGELFF. As DNA, the CDR3 is TGTGCCAGCAGCCCCCCTTTGGACGGCGGGGAGCTGTTTTTT. Full variable domain (missing parts from reference TRBV28 and TRBJ2-2): DVKVTQSSRYLVKRTGEKVFLECVQDMDHENMFWYRQDPGLGLRLIYFSYDVKMKEKGDIPEGYSVSREKKERFSLILESASTNQTSMYLCASSPPLDGGELFFGEGSRLTVL.

V is TRBV6-1 and J is TRBJ2-7; 9 bases match TRBD1. V lost 6 bases and J lost 5; bases outside the gene matches: 11. Germline-derived CDR1 and CDR2 are MNHNS and SASEGT. CDR3 size: 15 residues. Written as DNA, the CDR3 is TGTGCCAGCAGCCAAAGGGGGACAGGGACCGACGAGCAGTACTTC. Protein sequence: CASSQRGTGTDEQYF.

The chain uses TRBV9 and TRBJ2-5, with 7 bases aligning to TRBD1. The J call may be in error: the DNA end matches TRBJ2-7 better. In germline, CDR1 is SGDLS, CDR2 YYNGEE. The CDR3 is made up of 15 amino acids. For the CDR3, the DNA is TGTGCCAGCAGCGTACGGGACAGTAAGACTTACGAGCAGTACTTC. This codes for CASSVRDSKTYEQYF.

This clone turned up a few times. The chain links TRBV11-2 to TRBJ2-1; the D is unclear. Germline V gene data show CDR1 as SGHAT and CDR2 as FQNNGV. The CDR3 length is 13 residues. V lost 3 bases and J 8 bases, leaving 11 bases between the germline ends. Here the CDR3 DNA reads TGTGCCAGCAGCTTTAACGTTTTCGATGAGCAGTTCTTC. It encodes CASSFNVFDEQFF.

CDR3 nucleotides: TGTGCCAGCAGTGAAGGGACAGGGGGCCCTGAAAAACTGTTTTTT. It codes for CASSEGTGGPEKLFF. The chain employs TRBV25-1 and TRBJ1-4; the match to TRBD1 covers 12 bases. Trimming removed 2 bases from V and 7 bases from J; junction bases left unmatched: 2. Looked up from germline, CDR1 is MGHDK and CDR2 is SYGVNS. The CDR3 is 15 amino acids.

The V call is TRBV28, the J call TRBJ2-7, with 10 bases identical to TRBD1. V lost 6 bases, J lost 5 bases, and 10 bases stayed unmatched. The germline V gene encodes CDR1 MDHEN and CDR2 SYDVKM. This CDR3 spans 15 amino acids. In nucleotides, the CDR3 is TGTGCCAGCAGCATGCTTGACAGGGGGCTCGACGAGCAGTACTTC. Translated, it gives CASSMLDRGLDEQYF.

This clone has a handful of counts. The chain uses TRBV5-6 and TRBJ1-6, with a tentative D call TRBD1 (5 bases). Trimming stripped 6 bases from V and 7 bases from J, with 17 bases between. Germline V gene lookup returns CDR1 SGHDT and CDR2 YYEEEE. The CDR3 spans 15 residues. For the CDR3, the DNA is TGTGCCAGCATGCTAATCGGGGACCTAAATTCACCCCTCCACTTT. Residues: CASMLIGDLNSPLHF.

This rearrangement joins TRBV28 to TRBJ2-2; D remains unclear. The CDR3 is made up of 20 amino acids. The V end lost 4 bases, the J end lost 0 bases, and 24 bases lay between the germline ends. Per the germline V gene, CDR1 is MDHEN and CDR2 is SYDVKM. CDR3 nucleotide sequence: TGTGCCAGCAGTTCTCCACCCTTTTTGGCACGGCGAGCGAACACCGGGGAGCTGTTTTTT. The encoded protein is CASSSPPFLARRANTGELFF.

This chain connects TRBV5-1 to TRBJ1-2; 7 nucleotides agree with TRBD1. The CDR3 has 14 amino acids. The V gene end was trimmed by 5 bases and the J gene end by 4 bases; junction bases not matched to a gene: 8. The germline V gene has CDR1 SGHRS and CDR2 YFSETQ. Here the CDR3 reads CASSFDRATYGYTF. In DNA, the CDR3 is TGCGCCAGCAGTTTTGACAGGGCGACCTATGGCTACACCTTC.

The chain joins TRBV5-1 to TRBJ2-2; 12 nucleotides match TRBD2. The CDR3 spans 15 residues. V lost 4 bases and J lost 6; bases outside the gene matches: 4. The germline CDR1 and CDR2 sequences are SGHRS and YFSETQ. CDR3 coding DNA: TGCGCCAGCAGCGACCCTAGCGGGAGGGCCGGGGAGCTGTTTTTT. The encoded protein is CASSDPSGRAGELFF. Full variable domain (rest looked up from reference TRBV5-1 and TRBJ2-2): KAGVTQTPRYLIKTRGQQVTLSCSPISGHRSVSWYQQTPGQGLQFLFEYFSETQRNKGNFPGRFSGRQFSNSRSEMNVSTLELGDSALYLCASSDPSGRAGELFFGEGSRLTVL.

The chain combines TRBV19 with TRBJ2-7; possibly TRBD1 for D (5 bases). The CDR3 spans 12 residues. Germline assignment: CDR1 LNHDA and CDR2 SQIVND (reference sequence). V was clipped by 3 bases and J by 8 bases, with 11 bases between them. The CDR3 here is CASSIDSGKQYF. In DNA, the CDR3 is TGTGCCAGTAGTATCGACAGTGGCAAGCAGTACTTC.

The CDR3 reads CASRGASGRPNNEQFF. In DNA form, the CDR3 reads TGTGCCAGCAGGGGGGCTAGCGGGAGGCCAAACAATGAGCAGTTCTTC. This chain links TRBV28 with TRBJ2-1; 11 bases are a match to TRBD2. V trimming: 6 bases; J trimming: 5 bases; junction bases outside the gene matches: 9. Germline lookup yields CDR1 MDHEN and CDR2 SYDVKM. The CDR3 spans 16 residues.

The genes are TRBV29-1 and TRBJ2-3, with 14 bases fitting TRBD2. CDR1 is SQVTM, CDR2 ANQGSEA, per germline. V lost 7 bases, J lost 3 bases, and 3 bases stayed unmatched. CDR3 length: 14 amino acids. The CDR3 here is CSGLAGGLTDTQYF. As DNA, the CDR3 is TGCAGCGGACTAGCGGGAGGGCTAACAGATACGCAGTATTTT.

The CDR3 nucleotides are TGTGCCTGGAGCGTCGGACAGGGGATTCGGGCCCAGTACTTC. This gives the protein CAWSVGQGIRAQYF. The J gene is TRBJ2-5, the V gene TRBV30; 9 nucleotides align to TRBD1. V shed 3 bases, J shed 9 bases, and the junction held 11 bases outside the gene matches. The CDR3 consists of 14 residues. The germline V gene has CDR1 GTSNPN and CDR2 SVGIG (reference sequence).

In its sample, this clone was seen a few times. The V and J genes are TRBV2 and TRBJ1-1; D is undetermined. The CDR3 length is 15 residues. Germline V lookup: CDR1 SNHLY, CDR2 FYNNEI. Trimming took off 3 bases at V and 5 bases at J, with 16 bases between the two ends. The CDR3 DNA sequence: TGTGCCAGCAGTGACGACTTGGGAAGCGGGACTGAAGCTTTCTTT. This codes for CASSDDLGSGTEAFF.